The text below deals with one T cell receptor (beta chain). The antigen it recognizes is unknown. No quality values exist for individual bases; no much larger clone is one base distant. This entry comes from a study of blood T cell repertoires in COVID-19 (dated by TCRdb to about 2020). For the wider study: Collaborator samples came from the United States, Italy and Spain and covered acute and convalescent phases of COVID-19. The repertoires were released in a freely available public database meant as a resource for research on the immune response to SARS-CoV-2. The dataset comprised deeply sampled blood TCRbeta repertoires from subjects exposed to, actively infected with, or recovered from COVID-19. The material from the prospective study consisted of cDNA or gDNA derived from T cells, B-cell-depleted T cells, or PBMCs. A de-identified subject ID, COVID-19 status, age in years and sex were almost always included in the sample metadata. Samples came from the ongoing ImmuneRACE study (first 160 participants) plus 1,254 subjects from 6 global collaborators. Where available, HLA class I and class II types were obtained from metadata supplied by the sample provider rather than from assay-based typing. General conclusions and limits of the study: How much clinical and demographic metadata was included differed by source and by participant, and the metadata was provided uncurated.

The CDR3 goes from the cysteine to the phenylalanine over 13 residues. Only CDR3 DNA is held: 39 bases, read in frame from base 1. The germline V gene encodes CDR1 LNHDA and CDR2 SQIVND (reference sequence). V lost 6 bases and J lost 0 bases; the stretch between them is 8 bases long. TCRbeta CDR3 regions were amplified from genomic DNA using the immunoSEQ Assay, a bias-controlled multiplex PCR. In the paper's pipeline: Nucleated cell counts per sample were estimated from amplification of reference gene primers within the assay. Sequence reads were collapsed and filtered to measure the absolute abundance of every unique TCRbeta CDR3 rearrangement. For each sample, productive Simpson clonality was calculated as the square root of Simpson's diversity index across productive rearrangements. Entries here come from immuneACCESS through TCRdb and include only in-frame sequences with V and J called. Some clones fail to appear in such tables; in the studies checked, an unresolved V gene covers under half of the shortfall, and the cause of the remainder is unknown. Clone size and V and J calls were adopted from that table, with D and trimming inferred from the DNA. The table for this sample lists 150,000 or so clones; over 75% of them were counted only once. Roughly two fifths of the sample rests with the top ten.

Each collaborating institution followed its own protocols to collect whole blood in K2EDTA tubes. For TCRbeta analysis, collaborator samples were shipped as frozen whole blood, as isolated PBMCs, or as DNA extracted from either sample type. The sample was peripheral blood. The sequence joins TRBV19 to TRBJ2-5; TRBD1 could be the D gene, as 5 bases match. The TCR sequence derives from a human donor in a cohort sampled during active COVID-19. The CDR3 amino acid sequence is: CASSQGNQETQYF. The DNA is as follows: TGTGCCAGTAGCCAGGGAAACCAAGAGACCCAGTACTTC.